This T cell receptor (beta chain) was captured in a study of Graves' ophthalmopathy and Graves' hyperthyroidism. Germline-derived CDR1 and CDR2 are MNHNS and SASEGT. CDR3 length: 16 amino acids. V dropped 1 base and J dropped 2 bases, with 12 bases sitting between them. Amplified TCR beta CDR3 regions were obtained using RNA transcripts as template. First-round RT-PCR used HTBI primers; second-round multiplex PCR followed. TCRdb ran MiXCR on the multiplex PCR reads and lists one entry per CDR3 protein. The sample lists about 1.1 million distinct CDR3 sequences, 36% seen once, with 11% in the top ten. The sequencing input was peripheral blood or thyroid tissue (not recorded which). V gene TRBV6-1 combines with J gene TRBJ1-5, with a possible D match to TRBD1 (5 bases). The receptor was derived from an adult man with Graves' hyperthyroidism. The CDR3 region has the DNA TGTGCCAGCAGTGAAGGTGGGGGGTTGGGCAATCAGCCCCAGCATTTT. Amino acids: CASSEGGGLGNQPQHF.